This TCR beta chain is from a study of regulatory dendritic cells for organ transplantation. Sorted T cells were CFSE-labeled and cultured five to six days with allogeneic regulatory or mature dendritic cells at 1:10. Per germline, CDR1 SNHLY and CDR2 FYNNEI. The CDR3 has 16 residues. Trimming pared 5 bases from V and 2 bases from J, leaving 13 bases between. Method: immunoSEQ multiplex PCR; TCRdb's copy keeps in-frame clones and lacks some. The sample includes about 7,100 clones, about 70% of them seen just once. Worth noting for this clone: What it binds is not known.

Sample: memory CD4+ T cells from blood cultured with dendritic cells. Noted subset: CD45RO+ memory T cells. This sequence was found in a human donor in good health. This chain links TRBV2 with TRBJ2-6; D remains unclear. The CDR3 DNA sequence: TGTGCCAGCAGTTTCGGCCTAGGTGCTGGGGCCAACGTCCTGACTTTC. Translating gives CASSFGLGAGANVLTF.